This TCR beta chain was retrieved from a study of blood T cell repertoires in COVID-19. The assay was immunoSEQ multiplex PCR, and TCRdb's table has in-frame clones only and misses some. The sample consists of a few hundred thousand clones, just over 85% of them appearing once. On this clone: The sample contains more than one DNA sequence encoding this CDR3.

Germline lookup yields CDR1 SEHNR and CDR2 FQNEAQ (reference sequence). CDR3 length: 13 residues. Trimming pared 3 bases from V and 5 bases from J, leaving 10 bases between. Sequencing used PBMCs or T cells enriched from blood (not recorded which). The sequence was collected from a woman between 35 and 50 years old with acute COVID-19. This rearrangement joins TRBV7-9 to TRBJ1-2; D unresolved. In DNA form, the CDR3 reads TGTGCCAGCAGCTTTGCGGGCGGTTATGGCTACACCTTC. This sequence encodes CASSFAGGYGYTF. Full variable domain (missing parts from reference TRBV7-9 and TRBJ1-2): DTGVSQNPRHKITKRGQNVTFRCDPISEHNRLYWYRQTLGQGPEFLTYFQNEAQLEKSRLLSDRFSAERPKGSFSTLEIQRTEQGDSAMYLCASSFAGGYGYTFGSGTRLTVV.